One sample yielded the 21 T cell receptor beta chains listed below, sequenced in a study of CD8 T cells in Susac syndrome. The authors reverse transcribed roughly 0.5 to 1 ug RNA with random hexamers. TCRdb reanalysed the immunoSEQ multiplex PCR reads using MiXCR and keeps one entry per CDR3 protein. The data hold more than 95,000 distinct CDR3 sequences, with approximately 95% observed a single time. Sequencing used CD8+ T cells from PBMCs. These receptors were collected from a human donor with multiple sclerosis.

V usage is TRBV27 and J usage is TRBJ2-7, with D maybe TRBD2 (5 bases). Trimming left V 0 bases short and J 2 bases short, with 11 bases between. The CDR3 runs to 15 residues. CDR1 is MNHEY and CDR2 is SMNVEV in the germline V gene (reference sequence). Written as DNA, the CDR3 is TGTGCCAGCAGTTTATCAGGGAGAGGACCCTACGAGCAGTACTTC. It is translated as CASSLSGRGPYEQYF.

The chain combines TRBV7-8 with TRBJ2-5, with a weak D call TRBD2 (5 bases). Trimming removed 0 bases at V and 5 bases at J, with 16 bases between. CDR1 is SGHVS and CDR2 is FQNEAQ in the germline V gene. The CDR3 totals 16 residues. CDR3 amino acids: CASSLAEGVVEETQYF. Written as DNA, the CDR3 is TGTGCCAGCAGCTTAGCAGAGGGTGTCGTGGAGGAGACCCAGTACTTC.

The chain recombines TRBV12-5 with TRBJ2-1; 10 bases are shared with TRBD2. The CDR3 has 12 amino acids. Germline-derived CDR1 and CDR2 are LGHNT and FRNRAP. V shed 5 bases, J shed 12 bases, and the junction held 4 bases outside the gene matches. The CDR3: CASGLGLALQFF. CDR3 in DNA: TGTGCTAGTGGTCTGGGACTAGCGTTGCAGTTCTTC.

CDR3 DNA sequence: TGTGCCAGCAGCTTCGGAGGTTACACAGATACGCAGTATTTT. Encoded protein: CASSFGGYTDTQYF. The chain uses TRBV5-4 and TRBJ2-3, with a possible D match to TRBD2 (5 bases). CDR3 size: 14 residues. The V gene's germline CDR1 is SGHNT and CDR2 YYREEE (reference sequence). The V and J ends lost 2 bases and 2 bases respectively, with 9 bases between them. The whole variable domain, filled in from reference TRBV5-4 and TRBJ2-3, reads ETGVTQSPTHLIKTRGQQVTLRCSSQSGHNTVSWYQQALGQGPQFIFQYYREEENGRGNFPPRFSGLQFPNYSSELNVNALELDDSALYLCASSFGGYTDTQYFGPGTRLTVL.

This chain joins TRBV9 and TRBJ1-4, with 8 bases fitting TRBD1. The V and J ends lost 0 bases and 8 bases, in that order; junction bases with no gene match: 6. Germline CDR1 and CDR2: SGDLS and YYNGEE. This CDR3 is 15 amino acids long. CDR3 amino acids: CASSVDGTGNEKLFF. The CDR3 DNA follows: TGTGCCAGCAGCGTAGACGGGACAGGTAACGAAAAACTGTTTTTT.

This chain links TRBV30 with TRBJ1-1; weak D call: TRBD1 (5 bases). V lost 0 bases and J 0 bases, leaving 8 bases between the germline ends. Germline loops: CDR1 GTSNPN, CDR2 SVGIG (reference sequence). The length of the CDR3 is 14 residues. In DNA form, the CDR3 reads TGTGCCTGGAGTGTGGGGGGGATGAACACTGAAGCTTTCTTT. Translation: CAWSVGGMNTEAFF.

V and J are TRBV14 and TRBJ2-6, with D hard to call. Trimming cost V 0 bases and J 4 bases, with 19 bases left between them. Germline assignment: CDR1 SGHDN and CDR2 FVKESK. CDR3 length: 19 amino acids. The chain's CDR3 is CASSQEARRGGSGANVLTF. CDR3 DNA: TGTGCCAGCAGCCAAGAGGCCAGGCGTGGTGGATCCGGGGCCAACGTCCTGACTTTC. Full variable domain (outside the CDR3, taken from reference TRBV14 and TRBJ2-6): EAGVTQFPSHSVIEKGQTVTLRCDPISGHDNLYWYRRVMGKEIKFLLHFVKESKQDESGMPNNRFLAERTGGTYSTLKVQPAELEDSGVYFCASSQEARRGGSGANVLTFGAGSRLTVL.

The chain joins TRBV15 to TRBJ2-5; D perhaps matches TRBD1 (9 bases). Germline V gene data show CDR1 as LNHNV and CDR2 as YYDKDF (reference sequence). V dropped 8 bases and J dropped 1 base, with 17 bases sitting between them. The CDR3 consists of 15 residues. The CDR3 region is CATRRGGQGQETQYF. For the CDR3, the DNA is TGTGCCACCCGACGGGGGGGACAGGGCCAAGAGACCCAGTACTTC.

V gene TRBV7-3 combines with J gene TRBJ2-2, with D uncertain. CDR1 and CDR2 (germline): SGHTA, FQGTGA. V dropped 5 bases and J dropped 4 bases, with 11 bases sitting between them. The CDR3 length is 14 residues. The CDR3: CASSPRSGTGELFF. CDR3 in DNA: TGTGCCAGCAGCCCTAGATCGGGCACCGGGGAGCTGTTTTTT.

The chain links TRBV15 to TRBJ2-7; the D gene is possibly TRBD2 (5 bases). The V end was cut by 3 bases, the J end by 2 bases, with 8 bases between. CDR3 length: 13 residues. Germline-derived CDR1 and CDR2 are LNHNV and YYDKDF (reference sequence). CDR3 nucleotide sequence: TGTGCCACCAGCAGGGAGGAAACCTACGAGCAGTACTTC. This codes for CATSREETYEQYF.

This chain links TRBV12-5 with TRBJ1-1; no clear D. The germline V gene encodes CDR1 LGHNT and CDR2 FRNRAP. V shed 5 bases and J shed 4 bases, with 14 bases lying between them. The CDR3 totals 14 residues. CDR3 in DNA: TGTGCTAGTGGTGACCGCGCAAGATCCACTGAAGCTTTCTTT. Protein: CASGDRARSTEAFF.

V usage is TRBV9 and J usage is TRBJ2-1, with TRBD2 matching over 11 bases. The CDR3 consists of 16 residues. The V segment lost 0 bases and the J segment 8 bases; nucleotides outside the gene matches: 7. Germline assignment: CDR1 SGDLS and CDR2 YYNGEE. The CDR3 region is CASSVVAGGLSDEQFF. For the CDR3, the DNA is TGTGCCAGCAGCGTAGTAGCGGGGGGGCTTTCCGATGAGCAGTTCTTC.

The V and J genes are TRBV12-3 or TRBV12-4 and TRBJ1-1; maybe TRBD1 (6 bases). Trimming removed 7 bases from V and 0 bases from J, with 12 bases in between. This CDR3 is built from 14 residues. This chain's CDR3 is CASMVGGVNTEAFF. CDR3 coding DNA: TGTGCCAGCATGGTAGGGGGGGTGAACACTGAAGCTTTCTTT.

The chain combines TRBV5-4 with TRBJ2-3; 7 bases align to TRBD1. This CDR3 has 18 amino acids. V was clipped by 1 base and J by 2 bases; unmatched bases: 13. CDR1 and CDR2 from the germline V gene are SGHNT and YYREEE (reference sequence). The CDR3 protein is CASSLPFTTGESTDTQYF. DNA of the CDR3: TGTGCCAGCAGCTTGCCCTTCACAACAGGGGAATCCACAGATACGCAGTATTTT.

The V and J genes are TRBV15 and TRBJ1-5; possibly TRBD1 for D (6 bases). Trimming stripped 0 bases from V and 6 bases from J, with 12 bases between. The length of the CDR3 is 15 residues. Per germline, CDR1 LNHNV and CDR2 YYDKDF (reference sequence). As DNA, the CDR3 is TGTGCCACCAGCAGAGATCGGGGGGCGGTTCAGCCCCAGCATTTT. It specifies CATSRDRGAVQPQHF.

The chain uses TRBV7-7 and TRBJ2-7, with D unclear. Germline assignment: CDR1 SSHAT and CDR2 FNYEAQ (reference sequence). Trimming shortened V by 1 base and J by 5 bases, and 9 bases separated the two germline ends. This CDR3 has 13 residues. The CDR3 loop is CASSLGAADEQYF. The CDR3 nucleotides read TGTGCCAGCAGCTTAGGGGCAGCAGACGAGCAGTACTTC. The complete variable domain, with remaining parts taken from reference TRBV7-7 and TRBJ2-7, reads GAGVSQSPRYKVTKRGQDVTLRCDPISSHATLYWYQQALGQGPEFLTYFNYEAQPDKSGLPSDRFSAERPEGSISTLTIQRTEQRDSAMYRCASSLGAADEQYFGPGTRLTVT.

As concerns this clonotype: This is likely a read error, given that the CDR3 carries no conserved phenylalanine or tryptophan at its end. This chain links TRBV7-3 with TRBJ2-7; TRBD2 might be the D (6 bases). This CDR3 is 13 amino acids long. Trimming shortened V by 2 bases and J by 2 bases, and 7 bases separated the two germline ends. From germline, CDR1 is SGHTA and CDR2 FQGTGA. The chain's CDR3 is CASSLAGTYEQYS. CDR3 in DNA: TGTGCCAGCAGCTTAGCGGGGACCTACGAGCAGTACTCC.

This clonotype was seen more than once but under ten times. J is TRBJ2-7 and V is TRBV6-5; D may match TRBD1 or TRBD2 (6 bases each). Trimming left V 0 bases short and J 7 bases short, with 13 bases between. The CDR3 is made up of 14 amino acids. Germline CDR1 MNHEY, CDR2 SVGAGI. This CDR3 is CASSYSMGAGEQYF. DNA of the CDR3: TGTGCCAGCAGTTACTCGATGGGGGCGGGGGAGCAGTACTTC.

The chain couples TRBV7-9 to TRBJ1-2; a weak D match, TRBD1 (6 bases). Trimming cost V 4 bases and J 7 bases, with 7 bases left between them. The CDR3 contains 11 residues. Germline CDR1 SEHNR, CDR2 FQNEAQ (reference sequence). The CDR3 protein is CASSYRAGYTF. Here the CDR3 DNA reads TGTGCCAGCAGCTACAGGGCTGGCTACACCTTC. Based on the CDR3 plus reference TRBV7-9 and TRBJ1-2, the full variable domain is DTGVSQNPRHKITKRGQNVTFRCDPISEHNRLYWYRQTLGQGPEFLTYFQNEAQLEKSRLLSDRFSAERPKGSFSTLEIQRTEQGDSAMYLCASSYRAGYTFGSGTRLTVV.

J is TRBJ1-5 and V is TRBV9, with D possibly being TRBD1 (6 bases). This CDR3 has 15 amino acids. Per germline, CDR1 SGDLS and CDR2 YYNGEE. V was cut by 4 bases and J by 3 bases, with 14 bases left in between. Here the CDR3 reads CASSPTGGANQPQHF. The CDR3 DNA reads TGTGCCAGCAGCCCCACCGGGGGGGCCAATCAGCCCCAGCATTTT.

The rearrangement links TRBV29-1 to TRBJ2-1; D is unclear. This CDR3 has 12 amino acids. Per the germline V gene, CDR1 is SQVTM and CDR2 is ANQGSEA. Trimming stripped 7 bases from V and 3 bases from J, with 10 bases between. The CDR3 DNA is TGCAGCGGGGCTACTGACTACAATGAGCAGTTCTTC. This translates into CSGATDYNEQFF.